This T cell receptor (beta chain) emerged from a study of blood T cells in healthy people across ages (dated by TCRdb to 2013 to 2016). With regard to the full study: In model experiments, template switching captured roughly one uniquely barcoded TCR beta cDNA molecule for every two T cells. Using deep sequencing normalized with unique cDNA molecular identifiers, the study measured how TCR beta repertoire diversity changes with age. Donors were grouped into four age groups: young (average approximately 15 years), middle-aged (39), aged (about 60) and long-lived (just over 80). To avoid experimental bias, donors of different ages were spread randomly across the sequencing lanes. Two additional independent replicas of 1 million unique cDNA reads from the same blood draw were analyzed for two donors (one aged 18 to 29 and one aged 80 or older). On the study overall, not on this receptor specifically: Because profiling used bulk unsorted PBMCs, naive and antigen-experienced compartments could not be compared conclusively. A strong correlation was found between observed TCR beta diversity and the percentage of naive T cells measured by flow cytometry. Estimates of total diversity based on one million sequenced T cells were considered lower bounds and underestimates. Compared with the aged group, more naive CD4+ T cells, fewer expanded clones and increased TCR diversity were shown by the long-lived group, suggesting age selection. Because donor CMV infection status was unknown, age-related changes in expanded clonotypes were potentially confounded. As age increased, observed TCR beta diversity per million T cells dropped in a roughly linear way, and a significant reduction was already evident by age 40.

Receptor libraries were prepared by 5' RACE. Sequencing was performed on an Illumina HiSeq 2500. A second PCR of roughly 7 to 11 cycles was performed with a sample-barcoded 5' primer and a J-beta primer mix. A template-switch 5' adaptor carrying 12 random nucleotides introduced a unique molecular identifier onto each TCR beta cDNA molecule. Each sample yielded at least 3 million CDR3-containing paired-end reads. First-strand cDNA synthesis was performed from all RNA using the Mint cDNA synthesis kit, with priming by a TRBC-specific oligonucleotide. Following uracil-DNA glycosylase treatment, a first 18-cycle PCR with universal primers M1SS and BC2_uni_R was performed on all cDNA. The original methods were these. Each sample was normalized by randomly selecting 1 million high-quality reads, each carrying a distinct molecular identifier. Reads sharing molecular identifiers were discarded rather than binned into consensus sequences. MiTCR, run with a Q25 quality threshold and the strictest error-elimination algorithm, handled CDR3 identification, clonotype clustering and error correction. A nonparametric unseen species model with Euler transformation was used to estimate lower-bound total TCR beta diversity. Starting from the raw public reads, TCRdb applied fastp trimming at Q25, assembled clones with MiXCR and retained in-frame beta chains. Rows are unified per CDR3 protein, each entry keeping the most common DNA and genes. The V and J calls were determined by TCRdb, not by the authors. This sample has hundreds of thousands of distinct CDR3 sequences in its table, and around 42% of those were observed once. Clones ranked in the top ten supply about a fifth of the sample.

Donors were 35 to 40 systemically healthy Caucasian individuals from Russia aged roughly 6 to 90 years. Approximately 9 milliliters of peripheral blood were collected from each donor into EDTA-treated Vacutainer tubes. Ficoll-Paque density-gradient centrifugation was used to isolate PBMCs, with at least 7 million obtained per sample. Trizol reagent was used to extract total RNA from the PBMCs, yielding at least 6 micrograms per sample. The percentages of naive CD45RAhigh/CD27high T cells were determined by flow cytometry on a PBMC aliquot from every donor. This clonotype was observed a handful of times. Its cognate antigen has yet to be identified. Base qualities are missing; no much larger clone stands one base away. The CDR3 spans 14 residues, from the cysteine through the phenylalanine. Of the read, only the CDR3 DNA is kept; its 42 bases are in frame from base 1. V was cut back by 6 bases and J by 3 bases, leaving a gap of 17 bases between them. CDR1 and CDR2 are drawn from the germline V gene (reference sequence): DFQATT, SNEGSKA.

Specimen: blood. The rearrangement combines TRBV20-1 with TRBJ1-2, with the D gene uncertain. This receptor was obtained from a man aged 60 to 69 in good health. CDR3 protein: CSAPRGGGDYGYTF. The nucleotides read TGCAGTGCCCCCCGGGGAGGCGGGGACTATGGCTACACCTTC.